The source of this T cell receptor beta chain is a study of T cells after yellow fever vaccination. TCRdb redid the calling of the 5' RACE reads with MiXCR, one entry per CDR3 protein. The profile shows some 670,000 distinct CDR3 sequences, more than 9% of them singletons. This clonotype has more than one count but fewer than ten. Its antigen is currently unknown. Points from the study as a whole: Subsequent to the booster, the majority of primary-vaccination clones reappeared (around 95% CD4, 88% CD8).

This TCR derives from a man aged 25-40 years who received the YFV17D yellow fever vaccine. Sequenced material: PBMCs, taken on the day of the yellow fever booster vaccination.

The DNA for the CDR3 is TGCAGTGCCCCTCGGAGCGCCTACGAGCAGTACTTC. As protein: CSAPRSAYEQYF. V usage is TRBV20-1 and J usage is TRBJ2-7, with D unclear. V lost 6 bases and J 2 bases, leaving 11 bases between the germline ends. The CDR3 is 12 residues long. The V gene's germline CDR1 is DFQATT and CDR2 SNEGSKA (reference sequence).